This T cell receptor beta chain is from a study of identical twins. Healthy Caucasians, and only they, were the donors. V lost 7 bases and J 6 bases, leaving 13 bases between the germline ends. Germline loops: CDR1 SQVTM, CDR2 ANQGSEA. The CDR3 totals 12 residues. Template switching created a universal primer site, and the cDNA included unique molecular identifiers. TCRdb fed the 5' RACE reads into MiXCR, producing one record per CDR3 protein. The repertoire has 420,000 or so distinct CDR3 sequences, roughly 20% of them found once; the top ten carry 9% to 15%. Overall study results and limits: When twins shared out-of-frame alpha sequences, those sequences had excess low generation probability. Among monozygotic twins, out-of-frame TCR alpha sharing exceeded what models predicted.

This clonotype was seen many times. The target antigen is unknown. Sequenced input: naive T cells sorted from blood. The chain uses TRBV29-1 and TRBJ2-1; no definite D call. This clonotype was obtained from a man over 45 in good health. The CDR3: CSAERARNEQFF. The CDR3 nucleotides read TGCAGCGCGGAAAGGGCGCGCAATGAGCAGTTCTTC.